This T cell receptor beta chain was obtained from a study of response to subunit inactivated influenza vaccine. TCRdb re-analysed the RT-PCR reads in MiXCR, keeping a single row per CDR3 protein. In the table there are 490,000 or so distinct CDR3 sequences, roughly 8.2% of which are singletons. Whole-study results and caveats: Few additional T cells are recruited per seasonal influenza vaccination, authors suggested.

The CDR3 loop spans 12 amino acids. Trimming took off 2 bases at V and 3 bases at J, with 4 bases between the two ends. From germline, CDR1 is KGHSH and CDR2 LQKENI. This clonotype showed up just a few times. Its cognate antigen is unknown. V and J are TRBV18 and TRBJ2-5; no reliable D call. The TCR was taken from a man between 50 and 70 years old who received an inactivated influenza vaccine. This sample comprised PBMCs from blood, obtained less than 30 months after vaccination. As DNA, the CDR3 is TGTGCCAGCTCACCAAACAAAGAGACCCAGTACTTC. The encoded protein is CASSPNKETQYF.